Reported below is one TCR beta chain. The antigen is unknown. The data are from a study of liver allograft versus peripheral blood T cells. Study-level information: Comparative analysis was performed on T cell receptor repertoires from transplanted livers and from recipients' peripheral blood.

This CDR3 is 14 amino acids long. V shed 6 bases and J 7 bases; nucleotides not matched to a gene: 6. In TCRdb, the reads were re-called with MiXCR into one record per CDR3 protein. Here the sample spans about 9,200 distinct CDR3 sequences, 26% being singletons. Whole-study results and caveats: Peripheral blood repertoires reportedly differed from the T cell receptor repertoires found inside liver allografts.

This TCR was recovered from a human patient who had a liver transplant. The graft donor may have contributed some T cells. This rearrangement joins TRBV12-3 or TRBV12-4 to TRBJ1-6; 7 nucleotides align to TRBD1. The CDR3 DNA reads TGTGCCAGCAGCCAACAGGGGCGAAATTCACCCCTCCACTTT. Protein product: CASSQQGRNSPLHF.